This T cell receptor beta chain emerged from a study of post-analysis software for immune sequencing data. Study details: Courses of disease covered relapsing-remitting, secondary progressive and progressive-relapsing multiple sclerosis. Study results and caveats: F-measure co-clustering was strong for batch-matched samples. A significant reduction in normalized Chao1 diversity was observed in multiple sclerosis patients versus controls. Elevated frequency relative to controls characterized four or five TRBV segments in patients, TRBV5-6, TRBV5-1 and TRBV20-1 among them.

This clonotype appeared many times. Its antigen is still unknown. Per the germline V gene, CDR1 is SGHRS and CDR2 is YFSETQ. This CDR3 is 15 amino acids long. V was clipped by 1 base and J by 4 bases; unmatched bases: 5. Every TCR beta cDNA library bore unique molecular identifiers. T cells numbering about 0.95 to 10 million gave rise to some 500,000 cDNA molecules. TCRdb passed the PCR reads through MiXCR, listing each CDR3 protein once. The data hold a few hundred thousand distinct CDR3 sequences, with 36% observed a single time. The specimen was blood. The chain links TRBV5-1 to TRBJ2-1, with 7 bases lining up with TRBD1. The receptor's source is a girl aged 5 to 17 with multiple sclerosis. The CDR3, as DNA: TGCGCCAGCAGCTTGACAGGGGAAGCGTACAATGAGCAGTTCTTC. Its protein product is CASSLTGEAYNEQFF.